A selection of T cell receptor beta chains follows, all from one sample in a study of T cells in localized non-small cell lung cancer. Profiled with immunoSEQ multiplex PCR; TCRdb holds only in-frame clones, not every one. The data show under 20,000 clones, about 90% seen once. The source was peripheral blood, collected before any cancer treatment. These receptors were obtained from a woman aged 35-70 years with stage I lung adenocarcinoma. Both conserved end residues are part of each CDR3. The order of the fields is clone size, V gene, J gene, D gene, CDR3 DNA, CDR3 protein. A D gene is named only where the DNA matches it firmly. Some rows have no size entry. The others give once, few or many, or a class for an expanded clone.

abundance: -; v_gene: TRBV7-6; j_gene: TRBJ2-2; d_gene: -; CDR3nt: TGTGCCAGCAGCTTAGCGTCCGACGCGAACACCGGGGAGCTGTTTTTT; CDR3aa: CASSLASDANTGELFF
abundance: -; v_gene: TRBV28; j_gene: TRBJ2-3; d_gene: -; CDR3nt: TGTGCCAGCAGTTTAACGGCAGATACGCAGTATTTT; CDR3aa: CASSLTADTQYF
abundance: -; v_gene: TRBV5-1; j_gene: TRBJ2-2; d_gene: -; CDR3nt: TGCGCCAGCAGCTGGGGACCGAGCACCGGGGAGCTGTTTTTT; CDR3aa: CASSWGPSTGELFF
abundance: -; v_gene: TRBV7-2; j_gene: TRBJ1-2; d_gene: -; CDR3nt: TGTGCCAGCAGCTTAACCAGGGAACACTATGGCTACACCTTC; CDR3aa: CASSLTREHYGYTF
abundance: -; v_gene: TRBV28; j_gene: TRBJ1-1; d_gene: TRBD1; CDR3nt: TGTGCCAGCAGCCTCCTCGCAGGGGGAGACACTGAAGCTTTCTTT; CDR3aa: CASSLLAGGDTEAFF
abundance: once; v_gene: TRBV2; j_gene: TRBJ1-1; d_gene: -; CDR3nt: TGTGCCAGCAACCCTTTCAGGACAGTGAACACTGAAGCTTTCTTT; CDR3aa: CASNPFRTVNTEAFF
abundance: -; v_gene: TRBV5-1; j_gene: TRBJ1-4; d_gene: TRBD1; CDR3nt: TGCGCCAGCAGCTTGGGGACAGGCCCTAATGAAAAACTGTTTTTT; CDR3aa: CASSLGTGPNEKLFF
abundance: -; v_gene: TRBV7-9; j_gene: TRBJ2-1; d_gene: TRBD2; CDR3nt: TGTGCCAGCAGCTTAGCGGCGGGGGACTACAATGAGCAGTTCTTC; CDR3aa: CASSLAAGDYNEQFF
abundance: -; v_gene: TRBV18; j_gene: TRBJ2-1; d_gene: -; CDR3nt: TGTGCCAGCTCACCAATTTTTCTCTCCTACAATGAGCAGTTCTTC; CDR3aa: CASSPIFLSYNEQFF
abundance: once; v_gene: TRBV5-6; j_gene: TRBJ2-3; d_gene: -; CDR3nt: TGTGCCAGCCATCCCCGATTCGGGGGCACAGATACGCAGTATTTT; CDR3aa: CASHPRFGGTDTQYF
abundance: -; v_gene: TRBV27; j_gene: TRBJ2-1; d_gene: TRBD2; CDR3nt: TGTGCCAGCAGTTTTACTAGCGGGAGGTATGGGAGTGAGCAGTTCTTC; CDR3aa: CASSFTSGRYGSEQFF
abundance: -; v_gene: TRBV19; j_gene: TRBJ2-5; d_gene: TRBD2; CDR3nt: TGTGCCAGTAAAGTCCCCGGGGGGGAGACCCAGTACTTC; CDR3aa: CASKVPGGETQYF
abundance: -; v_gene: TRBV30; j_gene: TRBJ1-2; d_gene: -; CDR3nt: TGTGCCTGGAATGGGCGTAACTATGGCTACACCTTC; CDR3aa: CAWNGRNYGYTF
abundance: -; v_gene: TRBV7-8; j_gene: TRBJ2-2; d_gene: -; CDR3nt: TGTGCCAGCAGCTTAATCGAGGACGGGGAGCTGTTTTTT; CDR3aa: CASSLIEDGELFF
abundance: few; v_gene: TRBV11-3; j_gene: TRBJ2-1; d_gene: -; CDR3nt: TGTGCCAGCAGCTTAGGGGCAGAACTATCGAGCCATGAGCAGTTCTTC; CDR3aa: CASSLGAELSSHEQFF
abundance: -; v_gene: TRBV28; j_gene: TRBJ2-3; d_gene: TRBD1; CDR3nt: TGTGCCAGCAGTCCGGGACAGGGTGGCGATACGCAGTATTTT; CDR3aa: CASSPGQGGDTQYF
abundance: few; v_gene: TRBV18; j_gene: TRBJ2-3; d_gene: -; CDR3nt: TGTGCCAGCTCACCACGTCCAGGGGCCCTCGGGGCTACGCAGTATTTT; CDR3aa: CASSPRPGALGATQYF
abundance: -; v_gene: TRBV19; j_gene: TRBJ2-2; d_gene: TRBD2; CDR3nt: TGTGCCAGTAGTCCCGGGTCGGCTAGCGGGTTGAACACCGGGGAGCTGTTTTTT; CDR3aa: CASSPGSASGLNTGELFF
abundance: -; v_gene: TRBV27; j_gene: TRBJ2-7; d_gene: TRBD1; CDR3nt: TGTGCCAGCAGTTTTCGGACAGGGGGAGGCGAGCAGTACTTC; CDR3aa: CASSFRTGGGEQYF
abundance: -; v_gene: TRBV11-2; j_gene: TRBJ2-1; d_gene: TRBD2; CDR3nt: TGTGCCAGCAGCAGACGACTAGCGGAGTACAATGAGCAGTTCTTC; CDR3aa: CASSRRLAEYNEQFF
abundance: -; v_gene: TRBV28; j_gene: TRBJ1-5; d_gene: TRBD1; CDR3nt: TGTGCCAGCAGGATTTTAGGACAGGGGGATCAGCCCCAGCATTTT; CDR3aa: CASRILGQGDQPQHF
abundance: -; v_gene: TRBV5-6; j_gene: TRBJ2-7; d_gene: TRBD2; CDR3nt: TGTGCCAGCAGCTCCGGACTAGCGGGATTTTACGAGCAGTACTTC; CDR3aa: CASSSGLAGFYEQYF
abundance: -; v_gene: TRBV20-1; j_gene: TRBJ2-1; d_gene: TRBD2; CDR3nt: TGCAGTGCTAGAGATGGGCGGGAGGAGTTCTTC; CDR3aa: CSARDGREEFF
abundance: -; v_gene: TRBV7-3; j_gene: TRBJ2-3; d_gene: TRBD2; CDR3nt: TGTGCCAGCAGCTTAACCCCGCGGGGGGCCACAGATACGCAGTATTTT; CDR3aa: CASSLTPRGATDTQYF
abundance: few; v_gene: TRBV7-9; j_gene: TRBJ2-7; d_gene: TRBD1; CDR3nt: TGTGCCAGCAGCGGACCCGGGACAGGGGGCGACGAGCAGTACTTC; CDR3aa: CASSGPGTGGDEQYF
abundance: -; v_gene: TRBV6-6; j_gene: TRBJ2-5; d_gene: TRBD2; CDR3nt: TGTGCCAGCACCTGGACTAGCGGGGAAGAGACCCAGTACTTC; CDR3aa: CASTWTSGEETQYF
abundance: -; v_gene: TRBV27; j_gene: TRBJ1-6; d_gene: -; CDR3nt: TGTGCCAGCAGTTTTCTTGATGGGTTTCAGCCCGATAATTCACCCCTCCACTTT; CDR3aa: CASSFLDGFQPDNSPLHF
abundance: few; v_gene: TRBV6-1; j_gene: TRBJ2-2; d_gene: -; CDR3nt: TGTGCCAGCAGTGAAGCGCTTAAGGGATTTGGCTCCGGGGAGCTGTTTTTT; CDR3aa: CASSEALKGFGSGELFF
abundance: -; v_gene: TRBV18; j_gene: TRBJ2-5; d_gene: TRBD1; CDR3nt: TGTGCCAGCTCACCTCCCGGGACAGGGGAAGAGACCCAGTACTTC; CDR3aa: CASSPPGTGEETQYF
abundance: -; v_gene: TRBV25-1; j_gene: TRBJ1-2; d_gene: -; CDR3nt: TGTGCCAGCAGTGAAATCAATGATTTAGGGGGAAACTATGGCTACACCTTC; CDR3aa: CASSEINDLGGNYGYTF
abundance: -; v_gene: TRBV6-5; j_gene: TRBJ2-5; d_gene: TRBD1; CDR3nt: TGTGCCAGCAGTCCCTGGACAGGGGAGGGAGAGACCCAGTACTTC; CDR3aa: CASSPWTGEGETQYF
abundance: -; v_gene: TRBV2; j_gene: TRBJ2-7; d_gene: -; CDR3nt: TGTGCCAGCAGGGAAGGGGACTCCTACGAGCAGTACTTC; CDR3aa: CASREGDSYEQYF
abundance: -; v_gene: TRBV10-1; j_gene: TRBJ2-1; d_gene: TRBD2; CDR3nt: TGCGCCAGCAGTGAGAGGGTAGCGGGAGAATATGAGCAGTTCTTC; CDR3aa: CASSERVAGEYEQFF
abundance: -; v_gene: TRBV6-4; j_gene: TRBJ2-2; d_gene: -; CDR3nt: TGTGCCAGCAGTGACAGGGGGAGTACCGGGGAGCTGTTTTTT; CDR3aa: CASSDRGSTGELFF
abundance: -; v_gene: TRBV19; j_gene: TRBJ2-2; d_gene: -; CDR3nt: TGTGCCAGTAGTCGGAGTGGGCCTGTAACCGGGGAGCTGTTTTTT; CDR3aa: CASSRSGPVTGELFF
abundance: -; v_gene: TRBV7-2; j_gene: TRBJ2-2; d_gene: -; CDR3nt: TGTGCCAGCAGCTCCTTCGCACTAGCGAACACCGGGGAGCTGTTTTTT; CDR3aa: CASSSFALANTGELFF
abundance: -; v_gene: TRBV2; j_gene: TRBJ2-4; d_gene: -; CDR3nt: TGTGCCAGCAGTTCCGGGACACGAATAGCCAAAAACATTCAGTACTTC; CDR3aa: CASSSGTRIAKNIQYF
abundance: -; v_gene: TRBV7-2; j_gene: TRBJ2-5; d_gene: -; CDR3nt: TGTGCCAGCAGCTTCAGGGGCTTCTCTCAAGAGACCCAGTACTTC; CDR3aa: CASSFRGFSQETQYF
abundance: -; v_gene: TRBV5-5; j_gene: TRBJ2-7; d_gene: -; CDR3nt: TGTGCCAGCAGCTTGGCGCGACAAATAGCCGAGCAGTACTTC; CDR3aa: CASSLARQIAEQYF
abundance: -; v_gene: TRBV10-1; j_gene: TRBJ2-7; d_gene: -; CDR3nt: TGCGCCAGCAGTATGGCGGGACTCTCCTACGAGCAGTACTTC; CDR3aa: CASSMAGLSYEQYF
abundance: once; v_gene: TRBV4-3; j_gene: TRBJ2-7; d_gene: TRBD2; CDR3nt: TGCGCCAGCAGCCTAGGACTAGCGGGGGACCAGCAGTACTTC; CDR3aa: CASSLGLAGDQQYF
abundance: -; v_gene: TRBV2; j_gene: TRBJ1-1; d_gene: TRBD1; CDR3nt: TGTGCCAGCAGCCCCAGACAGGGGTTAAACACTGAAGCTTTCTTT; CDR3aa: CASSPRQGLNTEAFF